Reported below is one T cell receptor (beta chain). The antigen remains unidentified. The PCR used 60 Vbeta and 13 Jbeta primers. The repertoire was sequenced with immunoSEQ multiplex PCR; TCRdb's copy has only in-frame clones and lacks some. The repertoire includes 140,000 or so clones, 76% of them detected once, and about 1.8% sits in the top ten. The CDR3 spans 13 residues. From germline, CDR1 is SQVTM and CDR2 ANQGSEA. V lost 2 bases and J 4 bases, leaving 11 bases between the germline ends. This sample was included in a study of cytomegalovirus exposure and HLA in healthy donors. Study observations and caveats: The number of N-insertions in an Asian-associated ancestry cluster was reportedly below the approximately 700-donor mean in a later analysis. TCR beta sequences reportedly predicted most subjects' HLA-A and HLA-B alleles accurately. With later analysis, a missense DCLRE1C variant became linked to TCR beta V- and J-gene trimming.

The rearrangement uses TRBV29-1 and TRBJ1-2, with TRBD1 as a possible D gene (5 bases). The sequencing sample was made of PBMCs. The receptor's source is a woman between 40 and 50 years old in good health and CMV-seronegative. The CDR3 DNA sequence: TGCAGCGTTGAACAGGGTACCCGCTATGGCTACACCTTC. Encoded protein: CSVEQGTRYGYTF.